The clone carrying this TCR beta chain is a singleton in its sample. This entry belongs to a study of immune evolution from preneoplasia to lung adenocarcinoma. V was pared by 7 bases and J by 6 bases, with 13 bases between. Germline loops: CDR1 SNHLY, CDR2 FYNNEI. The CDR3 is made up of 13 amino acids. The data were produced by immunoSEQ multiplex PCR, yet TCRdb's version contains in-frame clones alone and is incomplete. The sample lists thousands of clones; more than 80% were seen once. The TCR was taken from a donor at least 70 years old with lung adenocarcinoma. Sequencing was done on a sample of FFPE lung adenocarcinoma in situ tissue. This chain joins TRBV2 and TRBJ1-5; no definite D call. The CDR3 loop is CASKNGLGQPQHF. The CDR3 region has the DNA TGTGCCAGCAAGAACGGGTTAGGTCAGCCCCAGCATTTT. Supplemented by reference TRBV2 and TRBJ1-5, the full variable domain reads EPEVTQTPSHQVTQMGQEVILRCVPISNHLYFYWYRQILGQKVEFLVSFYNNEISEKSEIFDDQFSVERPDGSNFTLKIRSTKLEDSAMYFCASKNGLGQPQHFGDGTRLSIL.